This T cell receptor (beta chain) was found in a study of tumor-infiltrating lymphocytes in primary liver carcinoma. Both RNA and DNA were isolated together from approximately 22-30 mg of bulk tissue that had not been sorted. In this sample, this clonotype turned up a few times. A read error may produce the germline difference seen at one junction end. With a constant-region primer, TCR beta cDNA was made from approximately 500 ng of total RNA. Three nested multiplex PCR rounds of slightly modified ARM-PCR generated TCR beta libraries. TCRdb re-called the multiplex PCR reads through MiXCR, storing one row per CDR3 protein. The sample has more than 40,000 distinct CDR3 sequences, just over 70% seen once. Specimen: liver tumor tissue from sampling region 5. The subset: tumor region T5, tumor centre. The TCR was taken from a man aged 40-49 years with primary liver carcinoma and hepatitis B virus infection.

DNA for the CDR3: TGCAGCATGGGGCCTACTTCCAGCTCCTACAATGAGCAGTTCTTT. This codes for CSMGPTSSSYNEQFF. The rearrangement joins TRBV29-1 to TRBJ2-1; D might be TRBD1 (5 bases). Germline-derived CDR1 and CDR2 are SQVTM and ANQGSEA. The CDR3 is 15 amino acids.